This section outlines one T cell receptor (beta chain) sequence together with its context. The antigen is unknown. The sample is drawn from a study of CD8 T cells in ankylosing spondylitis. Study-wide points: Reportedly, significant enrichment of disease-linked clones occurred in matched ankylosing spondylitis synovial fluid.

CDR3 length equals 14 residues. Germline V gives CDR1 SGHNT, CDR2 YYREEE (reference sequence). Trimming removed 4 bases at V and 5 bases at J, with 15 bases between. TCRdb processed the 5' RACE reads anew with MiXCR; each CDR3 protein has one entry. This sample has about 250,000 distinct CDR3 sequences, with approximately 24% found just once. The V gene is TRBV5-4, the J gene TRBJ2-5; tentatively, D is TRBD1 (5 bases). The sequenced sample was blood, either unsorted or a sorted T cell fraction (not recorded which). The TCR originated in a male donor with ankylosing spondylitis or in good health (not recorded which). CDR3 region: CASSPKGFEETQYF. In DNA form, the CDR3 reads TGTGCCAGCAGCCCCAAGGGGTTTGAGGAGACCCAGTACTTC.